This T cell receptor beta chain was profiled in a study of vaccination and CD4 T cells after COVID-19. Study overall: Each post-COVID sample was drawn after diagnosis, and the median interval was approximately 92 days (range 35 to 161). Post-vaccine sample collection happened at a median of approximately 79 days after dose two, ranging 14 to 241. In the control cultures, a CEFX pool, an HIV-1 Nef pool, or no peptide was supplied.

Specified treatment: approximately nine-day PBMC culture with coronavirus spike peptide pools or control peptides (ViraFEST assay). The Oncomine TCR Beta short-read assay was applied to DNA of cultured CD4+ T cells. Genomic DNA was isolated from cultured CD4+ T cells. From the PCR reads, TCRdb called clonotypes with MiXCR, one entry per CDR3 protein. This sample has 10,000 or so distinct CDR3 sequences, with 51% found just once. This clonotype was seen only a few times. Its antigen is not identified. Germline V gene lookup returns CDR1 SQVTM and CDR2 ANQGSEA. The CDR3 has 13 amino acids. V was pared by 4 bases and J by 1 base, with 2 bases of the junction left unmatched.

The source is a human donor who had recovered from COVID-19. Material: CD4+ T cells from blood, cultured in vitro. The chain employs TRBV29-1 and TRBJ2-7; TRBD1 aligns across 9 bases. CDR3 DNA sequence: TGCAGCGTTGGGGACAGGGCATCCTACGAGCAGTACTTC. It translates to CSVGDRASYEQYF.